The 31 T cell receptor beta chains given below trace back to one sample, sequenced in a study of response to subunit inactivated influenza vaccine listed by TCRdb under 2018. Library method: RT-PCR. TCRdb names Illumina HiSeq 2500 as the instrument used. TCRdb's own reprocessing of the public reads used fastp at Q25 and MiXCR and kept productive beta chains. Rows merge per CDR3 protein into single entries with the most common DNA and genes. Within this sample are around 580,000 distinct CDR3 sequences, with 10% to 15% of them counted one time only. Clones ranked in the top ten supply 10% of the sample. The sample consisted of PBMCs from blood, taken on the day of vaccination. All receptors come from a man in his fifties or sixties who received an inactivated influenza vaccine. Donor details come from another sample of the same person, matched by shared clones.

The CDR3 loop is CASSALDVQVAEAFF. The CDR3 DNA sequence: TGTGCCAGCAGCGCATTGGACGTGCAGGTCGCTGAAGCTTTCTTT. V is TRBV9 and J is TRBJ1-1; no clear D gene. Per the germline V gene, CDR1 is SGDLS and CDR2 is YYNGEE. Trimming left V 3 bases short and J 6 bases short, with 18 bases between. CDR3 length: 15 residues.

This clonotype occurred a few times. CDR3 nucleotides: TGTGCCAGCAGTTACGGAAAGACAGCCTGGGGTGAAAAACTGTTTTTT. Encoded protein: CASSYGKTAWGEKLFF. V gene TRBV6-2 or TRBV6-3 combines with J gene TRBJ1-4; D possibly corresponds to TRBD1 (5 bases). CDR3 length equals 16 residues. Germline V gene sequence: CDR1 MNHEY, CDR2 SVGEGT. V lost 2 bases, J lost 7 bases, and 17 bases lay in between.

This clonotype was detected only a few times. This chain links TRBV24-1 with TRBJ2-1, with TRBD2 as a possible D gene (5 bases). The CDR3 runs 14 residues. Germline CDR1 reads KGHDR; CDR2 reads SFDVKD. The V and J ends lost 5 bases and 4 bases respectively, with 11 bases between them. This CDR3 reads CATSGRTVYNEQFF. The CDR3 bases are TGTGCCACCAGTGGAAGGACTGTTTACAATGAGCAGTTCTTC.

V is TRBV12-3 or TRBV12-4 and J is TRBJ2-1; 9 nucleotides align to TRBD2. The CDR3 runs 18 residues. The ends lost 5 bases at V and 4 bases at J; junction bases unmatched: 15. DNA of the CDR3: TGTGCCAGCAGTGGTTCTAGCGGGACGTATTTACGTTACAATGAGCAGTTCTTC. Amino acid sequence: CASSGSSGTYLRYNEQFF.

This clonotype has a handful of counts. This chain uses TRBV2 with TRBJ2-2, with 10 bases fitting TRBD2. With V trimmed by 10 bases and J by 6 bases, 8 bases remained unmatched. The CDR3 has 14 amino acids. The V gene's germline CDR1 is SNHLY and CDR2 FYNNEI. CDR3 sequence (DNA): TGTGCCATCCTAGCGGGAGAGGGATCCGGGGAGCTGTTTTTT. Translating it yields CAILAGEGSGELFF.

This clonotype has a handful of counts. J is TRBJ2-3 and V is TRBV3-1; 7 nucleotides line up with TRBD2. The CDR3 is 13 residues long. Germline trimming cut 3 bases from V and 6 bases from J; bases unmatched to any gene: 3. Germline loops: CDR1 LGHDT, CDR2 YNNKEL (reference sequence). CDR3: CASSQGEGDTQYF. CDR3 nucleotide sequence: TGTGCCAGCAGCCAGGGGGAGGGGGATACGCAGTATTTT.

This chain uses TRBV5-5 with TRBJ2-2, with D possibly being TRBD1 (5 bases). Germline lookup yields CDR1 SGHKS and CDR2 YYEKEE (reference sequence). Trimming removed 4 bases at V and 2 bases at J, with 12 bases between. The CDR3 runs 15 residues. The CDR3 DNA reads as TGTGCCAGCAGCCCTGGGGCTACCAACACCGGGGAGCTGTTTTTT. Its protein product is CASSPGATNTGELFF. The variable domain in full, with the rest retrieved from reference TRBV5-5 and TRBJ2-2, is DAGVTQSPTHLIKTRGQQVTLRCSPISGHKSVSWYQQVLGQGPQFIFQYYEKEERGRGNFPDRFSARQFPNYSSELNVNALLLGDSALYLCASSPGATNTGELFFGEGSRLTVL.

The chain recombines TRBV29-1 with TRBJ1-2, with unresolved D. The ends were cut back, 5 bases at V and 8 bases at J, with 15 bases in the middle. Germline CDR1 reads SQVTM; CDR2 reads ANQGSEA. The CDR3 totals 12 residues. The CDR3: CSVQPTTGGYTF. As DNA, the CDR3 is TGCAGCGTTCAGCCGACGACGGGAGGCTACACCTTC.

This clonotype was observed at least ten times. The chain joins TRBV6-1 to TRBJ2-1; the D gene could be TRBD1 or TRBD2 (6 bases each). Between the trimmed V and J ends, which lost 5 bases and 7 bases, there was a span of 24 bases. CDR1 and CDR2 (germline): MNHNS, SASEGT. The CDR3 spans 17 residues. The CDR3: CASSPIKGGSRWNEQFF. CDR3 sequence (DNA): TGTGCCAGCAGTCCCATCAAGGGGGGTAGTAGGTGGAATGAGCAGTTCTTC.

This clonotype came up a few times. Here the CDR3 reads CASRQRTSGSTDTQYF. The CDR3 DNA reads TGTGCCAGCAGACAAAGGACTAGCGGGAGCACAGATACGCAGTATTTT. J is TRBJ2-3 and V is TRBV6-1; 11 nucleotides agree with TRBD2. The CDR3 is 16 amino acids. V trimming: 6 bases; J trimming: 0 bases; junction bases outside the gene matches: 5. Germline V gene sequence: CDR1 MNHNS, CDR2 SASEGT.

The CDR3 DNA is TGCAGCGGGTTCACAGGGGCCGGCGATACGCAGTATTTT. Translating it yields CSGFTGAGDTQYF. V usage is TRBV29-1 and J usage is TRBJ2-3; 7 nucleotides agree with TRBD1. Germline trimming cut 7 bases from V and 6 bases from J; bases unmatched to any gene: 10. The CDR3 has 13 amino acids. CDR1 and CDR2 from the germline V gene are SQVTM and ANQGSEA.

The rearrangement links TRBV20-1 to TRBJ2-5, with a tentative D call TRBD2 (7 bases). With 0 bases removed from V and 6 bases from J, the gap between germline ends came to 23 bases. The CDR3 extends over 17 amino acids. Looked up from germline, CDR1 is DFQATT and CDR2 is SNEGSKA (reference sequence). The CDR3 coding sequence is TGCAGTGCTAGAGATCAGGGGAGGGGGAGTAGGAGGAAGACCCAGTACTTC. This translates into CSARDQGRGSRRKTQYF.

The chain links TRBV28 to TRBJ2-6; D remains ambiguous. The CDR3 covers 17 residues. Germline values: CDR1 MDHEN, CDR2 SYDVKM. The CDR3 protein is CASALGIEYSGANVLTF. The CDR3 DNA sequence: TGTGCAAGCGCGTTAGGCATTGAGTACTCTGGGGCCAACGTCCTGACTTTC.

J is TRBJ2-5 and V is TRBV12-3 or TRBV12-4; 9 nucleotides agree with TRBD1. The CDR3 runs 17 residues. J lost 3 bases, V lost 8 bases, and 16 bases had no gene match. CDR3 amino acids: CASEFLGTGTGKETQYF. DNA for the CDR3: TGTGCCAGCGAATTTCTGGGGACCGGGACAGGGAAAGAGACCCAGTACTTC.

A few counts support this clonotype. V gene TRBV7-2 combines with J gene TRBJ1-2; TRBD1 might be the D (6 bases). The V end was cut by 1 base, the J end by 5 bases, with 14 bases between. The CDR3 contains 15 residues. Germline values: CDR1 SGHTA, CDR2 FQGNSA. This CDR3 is CASSLGSRQGYGYTF. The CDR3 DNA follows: TGTGCCAGCAGCTTAGGCTCTCGGCAGGGGTATGGCTACACCTTC.

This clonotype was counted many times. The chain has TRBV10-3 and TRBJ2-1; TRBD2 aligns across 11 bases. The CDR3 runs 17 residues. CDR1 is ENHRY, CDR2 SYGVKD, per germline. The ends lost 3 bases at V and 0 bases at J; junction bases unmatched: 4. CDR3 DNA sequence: TGTGCCATCAGTGACAGACTAGCGGGGAGCTCCTACAATGAGCAGTTCTTC. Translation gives CAISDRLAGSSYNEQFF.

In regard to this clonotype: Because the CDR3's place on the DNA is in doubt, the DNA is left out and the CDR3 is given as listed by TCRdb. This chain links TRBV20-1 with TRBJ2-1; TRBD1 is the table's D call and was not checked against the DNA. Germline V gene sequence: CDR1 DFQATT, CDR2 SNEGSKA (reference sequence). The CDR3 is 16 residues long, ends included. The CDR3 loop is CCAWGQGQVSYNEQFF.

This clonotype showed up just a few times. The CDR3 coding sequence is TGCGCCAGCAGATGGGCCGGGGAGACCCAGTACTTC. It is translated as CASRWAGETQYF. This chain connects TRBV5-1 to TRBJ2-5; D is uncertain. Germline V lookup: CDR1 SGHRS, CDR2 YFSETQ. Trimming cost V 5 bases and J 5 bases, with 10 bases left between them. The CDR3 is 12 amino acids.

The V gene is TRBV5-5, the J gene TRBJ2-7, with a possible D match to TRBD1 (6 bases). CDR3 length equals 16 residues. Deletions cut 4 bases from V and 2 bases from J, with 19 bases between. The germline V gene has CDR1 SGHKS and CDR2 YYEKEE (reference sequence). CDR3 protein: CASSLVGTTVTYEQYF. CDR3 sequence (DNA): TGTGCCAGCAGCCTGGTCGGGACAACTGTTACCTACGAGCAGTACTTC.

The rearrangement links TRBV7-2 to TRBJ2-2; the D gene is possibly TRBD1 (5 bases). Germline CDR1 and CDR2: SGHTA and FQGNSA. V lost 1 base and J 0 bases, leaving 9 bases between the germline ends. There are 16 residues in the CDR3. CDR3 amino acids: CASSLDGQSNTGELFF. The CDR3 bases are TGTGCCAGCAGCTTAGATGGACAATCGAACACCGGGGAGCTGTTTTTT.

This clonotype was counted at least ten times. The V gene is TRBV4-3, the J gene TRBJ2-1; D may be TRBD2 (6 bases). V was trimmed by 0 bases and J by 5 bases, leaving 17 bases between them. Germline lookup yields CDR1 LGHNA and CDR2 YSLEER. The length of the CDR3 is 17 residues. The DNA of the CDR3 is TGCGCCAGCAGCCAAGAACTTGGAGGGTTTACTCACAATGAGCAGTTCTTC. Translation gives CASSQELGGFTHNEQFF.

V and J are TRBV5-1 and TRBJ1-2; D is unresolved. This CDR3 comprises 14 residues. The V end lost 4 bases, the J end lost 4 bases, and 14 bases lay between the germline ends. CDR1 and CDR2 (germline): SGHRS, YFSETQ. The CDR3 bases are TGCGCCAGCAGCCCGAGAAGGGATAGCTATGGCTACACCTTC. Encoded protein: CASSPRRDSYGYTF.

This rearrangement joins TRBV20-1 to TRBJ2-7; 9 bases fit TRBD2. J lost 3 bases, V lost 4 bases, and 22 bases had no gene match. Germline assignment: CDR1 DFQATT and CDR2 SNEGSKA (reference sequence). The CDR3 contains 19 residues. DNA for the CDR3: TGCAGTGCTAACGCGCAGTTAATAGCGGGGGCCCGGGGGGACTACGAGCAGTACTTC. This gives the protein CSANAQLIAGARGDYEQYF.

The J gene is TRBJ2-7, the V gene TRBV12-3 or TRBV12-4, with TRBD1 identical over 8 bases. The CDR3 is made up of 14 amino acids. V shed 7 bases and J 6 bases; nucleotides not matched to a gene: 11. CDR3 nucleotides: TGTGCCAGCAAACCGGGACAGGCGGTTGGCGAGCAGTACTTC. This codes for CASKPGQAVGEQYF.

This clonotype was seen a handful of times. CDR3 residues: CASSTPRTSGSRGGELFF. The CDR3 DNA is TGTGCCAGCAGCACCCCAAGGACTAGCGGGAGTAGAGGCGGGGAGCTGTTTTTT. This chain links TRBV11-1 with TRBJ2-2, with TRBD2 matching 13 bases. CDR1 and CDR2 from the germline V gene are SGHAT and FQDESV (reference sequence). With 5 bases clipped from V and 7 bases from J, the junction kept 13 bases outside the gene matches. CDR3 length: 18 amino acids. Using reference TRBV11-1 and TRBJ2-2 for the parts outside the CDR3, the full variable domain is EAEVAQSPRYKITEKSQAVAFWCDPISGHATLYWYRQILGQGPELLVQFQDESVVDDSQLPKDRFSAERLKGVDSTLKIQPAELGDSAMYLCASSTPRTSGSRGGELFFGEGSRLTVL.

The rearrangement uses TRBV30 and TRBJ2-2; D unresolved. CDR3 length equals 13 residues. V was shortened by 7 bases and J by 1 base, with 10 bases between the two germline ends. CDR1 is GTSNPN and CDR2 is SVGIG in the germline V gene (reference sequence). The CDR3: CAFVPENTGELFF. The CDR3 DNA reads TGTGCCTTTGTACCCGAGAACACCGGGGAGCTGTTTTTT.

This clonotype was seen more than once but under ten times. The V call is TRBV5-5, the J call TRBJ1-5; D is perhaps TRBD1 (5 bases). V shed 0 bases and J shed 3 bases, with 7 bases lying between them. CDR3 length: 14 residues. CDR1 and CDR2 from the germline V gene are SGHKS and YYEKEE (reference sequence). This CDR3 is CASSLGQNNQPQHF. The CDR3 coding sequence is TGTGCCAGCAGCTTGGGACAGAACAATCAGCCCCAGCATTTT.

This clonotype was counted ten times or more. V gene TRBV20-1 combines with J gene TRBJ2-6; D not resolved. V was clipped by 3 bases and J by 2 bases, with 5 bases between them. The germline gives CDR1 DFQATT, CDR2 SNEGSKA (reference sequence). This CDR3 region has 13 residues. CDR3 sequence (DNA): TGCAGTGCTAGGAGACCTGGGGCCAACGTCCTGACTTTC. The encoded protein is CSARRPGANVLTF.

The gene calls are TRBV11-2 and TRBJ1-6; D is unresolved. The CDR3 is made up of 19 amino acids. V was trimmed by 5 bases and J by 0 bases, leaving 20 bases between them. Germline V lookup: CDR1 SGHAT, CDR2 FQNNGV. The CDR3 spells CASSPRGWGSSSYNSPLHF. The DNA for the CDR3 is TGTGCCAGCAGCCCCCGTGGGTGGGGTTCGAGCTCCTATAATTCACCCCTCCACTTT. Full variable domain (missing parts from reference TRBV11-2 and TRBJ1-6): EAGVAQSPRYKIIEKRQSVAFWCNPISGHATLYWYQQILGQGPKLLIQFQNNGVVDDSQLPKDRFSAERLKGVDSTLKIQPAKLEDSAVYLCASSPRGWGSSSYNSPLHFGNGTRLTVT.

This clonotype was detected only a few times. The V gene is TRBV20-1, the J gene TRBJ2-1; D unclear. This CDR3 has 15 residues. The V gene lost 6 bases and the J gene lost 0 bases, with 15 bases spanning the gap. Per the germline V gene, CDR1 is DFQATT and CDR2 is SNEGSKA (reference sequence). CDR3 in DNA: TGCAGTGCCCTTCCGGGTATCGACTCCTACAATGAGCAGTTCTTC. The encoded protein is CSALPGIDSYNEQFF.

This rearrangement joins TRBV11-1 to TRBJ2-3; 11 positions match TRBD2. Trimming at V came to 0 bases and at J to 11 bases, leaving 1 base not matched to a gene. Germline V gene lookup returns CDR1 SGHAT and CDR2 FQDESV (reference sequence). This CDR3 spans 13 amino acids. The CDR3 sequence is CASSLAGLAGQYF. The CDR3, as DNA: TGTGCCAGCAGCTTAGCAGGACTAGCGGGGCAGTATTTT.